The 23 T cell receptor beta chains in this list originate from one sample, sequenced in a study of post-analysis software for immune sequencing data. Each TCR beta cDNA library carried unique molecular identifiers. TCRdb recomputed calls from the PCR reads with MiXCR, one row per CDR3 protein. The sample has some 690,000 distinct CDR3 sequences, about 32% seen once; the top ten hold approximately 0.6%. These TCRs' antigens remain unknown. Study-wide points: Five TRBV segments occurring more often in patients than controls included TRBV5-6, TRBV5-1 and TRBV20-1.

The sample was blood. All receptors come from a girl between 10 and 17 years old with multiple sclerosis.

This clonotype was detected many times. J is TRBJ2-5 and V is TRBV5-5; TRBD1 might be the D (6 bases). V was pared by 3 bases and J by 4 bases, with 13 bases between. This CDR3 is 14 amino acids long. The V gene's germline CDR1 is SGHKS and CDR2 YYEKEE (reference sequence). CDR3 sequence: CASSYRDNPETQYF. Written as DNA, the CDR3 is TGTGCCAGCAGCTACCGGGACAACCCAGAGACCCAGTACTTC.

Note on this clonotype: A read error may account for a junction end that differs from germline. The chain carries TRBV7-9 and TRBJ2-1; D is ambiguous. The germline V gene encodes CDR1 SEHNR and CDR2 FQNEAQ (reference sequence). The length of the CDR3 is 16 residues. DNA for the CDR3: TGTGCCAGCAGGCACAGCGAGACCTCCTCCTACGATGAGCAGTTCTTC. It is translated as CASRHSETSSYDEQFF.

A few counts support this clonotype. V is TRBV27 and J is TRBJ2-7, with D perhaps matching TRBD1 or TRBD2 (5 bases each). V lost 2 bases and J 0 bases, leaving 17 bases between the germline ends. The CDR3 runs 17 residues. Germline-derived CDR1 and CDR2 are MNHEY and SMNVEV (reference sequence). The CDR3 region has the DNA TGTGCCAGCAGTTTAGGTTTGGGGGTCCTCAGCTCCTACGAGCAGTACTTC. This translates into CASSLGLGVLSSYEQYF.

In this sample, this clonotype turned up a few times. This chain connects TRBV29-1 to TRBJ2-3, with TRBD2 matching 7 bases. The CDR3 is 14 residues long. The V gene's germline CDR1 is SQVTM and CDR2 ANQGSEA. J lost 5 bases, V lost 7 bases, and 12 bases had no gene match. CDR3: CSASGEGLRDTQYF. The CDR3 region has the DNA TGCAGCGCCTCGGGGGAGGGCCTAAGAGATACGCAGTATTTT.

This clonotype has only a few counts. V and J are TRBV6-2 or TRBV6-3 and TRBJ1-2, with D perhaps TRBD1 (5 bases). Trimming removed 4 bases at V and 2 bases at J, with 14 bases between. The CDR3 covers 15 residues. Germline assignment: CDR1 MNHEY and CDR2 SVGEGT. This CDR3 reads CASSSLGLLNYGYTF. The DNA for the CDR3 is TGTGCCAGCAGTTCCCTGGGACTTCTAAACTATGGCTACACCTTC.

The rearrangement links TRBV4-1 to TRBJ2-7; 13 bases are a match to TRBD2. The germline CDR1 and CDR2 sequences are MGHRA and YSYEKL. Trimming cost V 2 bases and J 7 bases; bases outside gene matches: 5. This CDR3 is 15 amino acids long. CDR3 region: CASSQTSGRVWEQYF. Here the CDR3 DNA reads TGCGCCAGCAGCCAAACTAGCGGGAGGGTCTGGGAGCAGTACTTC.

For the CDR3, the DNA is TGTGCCAGCAGCGTAGAACAGGGGCGCTCCACAGATACGCAGTATTTT. As protein: CASSVEQGRSTDTQYF. The J gene is TRBJ2-3, the V gene TRBV9; 7 positions match TRBD1. This CDR3 region has 16 residues. The germline V gene has CDR1 SGDLS and CDR2 YYNGEE. V lost 0 bases and J lost 2; bases outside the gene matches: 6.

V usage is TRBV20-1 and J usage is TRBJ2-7; 11 bases are a match to TRBD2. The CDR3 totals 14 residues. After removal of 3 bases from V and 4 bases from J, the junction contained 5 bases not matched to a gene. Germline-derived CDR1 and CDR2 are DFQATT and SNEGSKA (reference sequence). The CDR3, as DNA: TGCAGTGCTAGTCCGGGACTAGCGGCTTACGAGCAGTACTTC. It yields the protein CSASPGLAAYEQYF.

In its sample, this clonotype was seen a few times. As DNA, the CDR3 is TGCGCCAGCAGCCAACTACAGGGAACTGGGTCACCCCTCCACTTT. Its translation: CASSQLQGTGSPLHF. The chain has TRBV4-1 and TRBJ1-6; possible D gene TRBD1, 6 bases. CDR3 size: 15 residues. The V end was cut by 2 bases, the J end by 10 bases, with 15 bases between. CDR1 MGHRA and CDR2 YSYEKL come from the germline V gene.

This sequence joins TRBV20-1 and TRBJ1-2; TRBD1 might be the D (6 bases). This CDR3 has 15 amino acids. V was pared by 0 bases and J by 8 bases, with 19 bases between. Germline CDR1 and CDR2: DFQATT and SNEGSKA (reference sequence). In DNA, the CDR3 is TGCAGTGCTAGAGACGCCGGAGCAGGGGCACGGGGCTACACCTTC. Protein sequence: CSARDAGAGARGYTF.

The V and J genes are TRBV28 and TRBJ2-5, with a possible D match to TRBD1 (5 bases). Germline CDR1 is MDHEN and CDR2 is SYDVKM. Trimming took 8 bases from V and 8 from J, leaving 15 bases between them. The CDR3 covers 12 residues. The CDR3 region is CASGAYRATQYF. CDR3 coding DNA: TGTGCCAGCGGGGCATACAGAGCTACCCAGTACTTC.

The CDR3 region is CSVAIGMSGGYTF. CDR3 nucleotides: TGCAGCGTTGCGATAGGGATGAGCGGTGGCTACACCTTC. This chain uses TRBV29-1 with TRBJ1-2; unclear D gene. The CDR3 is made up of 13 amino acids. The V gene's germline CDR1 is SQVTM and CDR2 ANQGSEA. V was clipped by 4 bases and J by 7 bases, with 16 bases between them.

The chain employs TRBV7-9 and TRBJ2-3, with 9 positions matching TRBD2. The CDR3 has 15 residues. From germline, CDR1 is SEHNR and CDR2 FQNEAQ (reference sequence). J was trimmed by 5 bases and V by 3 bases; bases with no gene match: 6. CDR3 amino acids: CASSLPGTSLDTQYF. The CDR3 DNA is TGTGCCAGCAGCTTGCCCGGGACTAGCTTAGATACGCAGTATTTT.

The CDR3 nucleotides are TGTGCCAGCAGCTTAGCGAGTTCTTGGGGGGCCGAGCAGTACTTC. It specifies CASSLASSWGAEQYF. V is TRBV7-9 and J is TRBJ2-4; D tentatively reads TRBD1 or TRBD2 (6 bases each). The last part of the DNA fits TRBJ2-7 better; the J call may be wrong. From germline, CDR1 is SEHNR and CDR2 FQNEAQ (reference sequence). The CDR3 runs to 15 residues.

Turning to this clonotype: Given a much more abundant clone one base away, this may be a read error. The V call is TRBV28, the J call TRBJ1-2, with TRBD1 as a possible D gene (5 bases). Germline V gene lookup returns CDR1 MDHEN and CDR2 SYDVKM. The CDR3 consists of 14 residues. The CDR3 spells CASIPGTHNHGYTF. CDR3 nucleotides: TGTGCCAGCATCCCCGGGACTCATAACCATGGCTACACCTTC.

The gene calls are TRBV10-3 and TRBJ2-1; a weak D match, TRBD2 (5 bases). Trimming pared 8 bases from V and 8 bases from J, leaving 22 bases between. Per germline, CDR1 ENHRY and CDR2 SYGVKD. This CDR3 is built from 15 residues. CDR3 DNA sequence: TGTGCCATCGTGGACTCAACCTCGGGATCCGATGAGCAGTTCTTC. It translates to CAIVDSTSGSDEQFF.

On this clonotype itself: The CDR3 end shows no conserved phenylalanine or tryptophan, and so a read error is likely. V is TRBV29-1 and J is TRBJ1-1; D unclear. V was trimmed by 6 bases and J by 5 bases, leaving 7 bases between them. This CDR3 is 10 amino acids long. Germline V lookup: CDR1 SQVTM, CDR2 ANQGSEA. CDR3 protein: CSVKETEAFL. As DNA, the CDR3 is TGCAGCGTCAAGGAGACTGAAGCTTTCTTG.

The CDR3 is CASSLRGGLGEQFF. CDR3 coding DNA: TGTGCCAGCAGCTTACGTGGGGGGCTGGGTGAGCAGTTCTTC. The chain employs TRBV7-2 and TRBJ2-1; D tentatively fits TRBD1 or TRBD2 (6 bases each). The V end lost 2 bases, the J end lost 9 bases, and 14 bases lay between the germline ends. Germline V gene data show CDR1 as SGHTA and CDR2 as FQGNSA. This CDR3 spans 14 amino acids.

This clonotype occurred many times. The V gene is TRBV6-5, the J gene TRBJ2-7; no definite D call. Germline V gene data show CDR1 as MNHEY and CDR2 as SVGAGI. This CDR3 has 16 amino acids. Trimming took 2 bases from V and 3 from J, leaving 17 bases between them. The CDR3, as DNA: TGTGCCAGCAGTTACCCTCAAGGGCCGGGCTTCTACGAGCAGTACTTC. Its translation: CASSYPQGPGFYEQYF.

CDR3 in amino acids: CASSNLGQGTDTQYF. In DNA, the CDR3 is TGTGCCAGCAGTAACCTGGGTCAGGGCACAGATACGCAGTATTTT. This chain uses TRBV28 with TRBJ2-3; D is unresolved. Trimming left V 5 bases short and J 1 base short, with 13 bases between. This CDR3 has 15 residues. Germline-derived CDR1 and CDR2 are MDHEN and SYDVKM.

The chain recombines TRBV5-1 with TRBJ2-1; D remains ambiguous. Germline V gene lookup returns CDR1 SGHRS and CDR2 YFSETQ. This CDR3 contains 15 residues. Trimming stripped 0 bases from V and 2 bases from J, with 9 bases between. CDR3 sequence: CASSLGDSPYNEQFF. Written as DNA, the CDR3 is TGCGCCAGCAGCTTGGGAGACTCCCCCTACAATGAGCAGTTCTTC.

This clonotype showed up just once. The rearrangement joins TRBV20-1 to TRBJ1-1; D gene uncertain. Trimming took 2 bases from V and 6 from J, leaving 7 bases between them. CDR3 size: 11 residues. Germline CDR1 reads DFQATT; CDR2 reads SNEGSKA (reference sequence). CDR3 bases: TGCAGTGCTAGAAGTTCCGCTGAAGCTTTCTTT. As protein: CSARSSAEAFF.

This chain links TRBV20-1 with TRBJ2-3; D not certain. The CDR3 is 11 amino acids. Germline CDR1 reads DFQATT; CDR2 reads SNEGSKA (reference sequence). V was cut by 6 bases and J by 5 bases, with 9 bases left in between. Here the CDR3 DNA reads TGCAGTGCCGCGCCTAGAGATACGCAGTATTTT. Its translation is CSAAPRDTQYF.